This T cell receptor (beta chain) was documented in a study of cytomegalovirus exposure and HLA in healthy donors. The wider study: From donors who were HLA-typed, an early data release held approximately 80 million unique TCRs. Notes on the study in general: Later, an analysis showed that TCR beta chains associated with HLA were more clonally expanded than others that were equally common.

As for the donors, each was a healthy bone marrow donor. This CDR3 region has 14 residues. The germline V and J ends were trimmed by 6 bases and 10 bases, with 16 bases remaining between them. Germline V gene lookup returns CDR1 LNHDA and CDR2 SQIVND (reference sequence). It was with 60 Vbeta and 13 Jbeta primers that the PCR ran. Sequencing used immunoSEQ multiplex PCR; TCRdb keeps in-frame clones, though not all of them. This table lists 150,000 to 200,000 clones. Turning to this clone: What it binds is not known.

The genes are TRBV19 and TRBJ1-6; D remains ambiguous. This TCR was sampled from a boy aged 10-17 years in good health and CMV-seronegative. The sample comprised PBMCs. In nucleotides, the CDR3 is TGTGCCAGTAGGATTAGAGAGGGTCGATCACCCCTCCACTTT. Translated: CASRIREGRSPLHF.